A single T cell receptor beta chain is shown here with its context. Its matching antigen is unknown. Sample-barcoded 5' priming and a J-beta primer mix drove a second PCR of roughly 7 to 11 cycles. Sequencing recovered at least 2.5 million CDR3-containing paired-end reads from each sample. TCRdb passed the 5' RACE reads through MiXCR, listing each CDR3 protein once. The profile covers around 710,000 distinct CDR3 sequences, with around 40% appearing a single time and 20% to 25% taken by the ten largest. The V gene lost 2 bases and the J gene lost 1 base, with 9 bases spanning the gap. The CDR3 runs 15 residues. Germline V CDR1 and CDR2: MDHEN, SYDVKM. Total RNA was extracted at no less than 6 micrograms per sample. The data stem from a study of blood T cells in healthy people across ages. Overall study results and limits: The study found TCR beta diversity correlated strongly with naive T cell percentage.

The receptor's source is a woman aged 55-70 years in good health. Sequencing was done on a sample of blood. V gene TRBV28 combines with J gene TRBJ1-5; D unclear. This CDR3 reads CASSLRGPSNQPQHF. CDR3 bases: TGTGCCAGCAGTTTAAGAGGCCCCAGCAATCAGCCCCAGCATTTT. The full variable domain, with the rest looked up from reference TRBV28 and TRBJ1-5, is DVKVTQSSRYLVKRTGEKVFLECVQDMDHENMFWYRQDPGLGLRLIYFSYDVKMKEKGDIPEGYSVSREKKERFSLILESASTNQTSMYLCASSLRGPSNQPQHFGDGTRLSIL.